The clone carrying this TCR beta chain was recorded a few times. Here immunoSEQ multiplex PCR was the method, and the copy in TCRdb shows in-frame clones only, minus some. The sample records about 110,000 clones, 88% being singletons. The entry originates in a study of T cell responses to AZD1222 COVID-19 vaccine. V was clipped by 5 bases and J by 2 bases, with 10 bases between them. The CDR3 runs 13 residues. Germline V lookup: CDR1 SGHRS, CDR2 YFSETQ. This TCR derives from an adult in good health. The rearrangement joins TRBV5-1 to TRBJ2-5; D remains unclear. The source was peripheral blood, collected on day 0 of AZD1222 vaccination. This chain's CDR3 is CASRIGLQETQYF. CDR3 bases: TGCGCCAGCAGAATCGGCCTGCAAGAGACCCAGTACTTC.